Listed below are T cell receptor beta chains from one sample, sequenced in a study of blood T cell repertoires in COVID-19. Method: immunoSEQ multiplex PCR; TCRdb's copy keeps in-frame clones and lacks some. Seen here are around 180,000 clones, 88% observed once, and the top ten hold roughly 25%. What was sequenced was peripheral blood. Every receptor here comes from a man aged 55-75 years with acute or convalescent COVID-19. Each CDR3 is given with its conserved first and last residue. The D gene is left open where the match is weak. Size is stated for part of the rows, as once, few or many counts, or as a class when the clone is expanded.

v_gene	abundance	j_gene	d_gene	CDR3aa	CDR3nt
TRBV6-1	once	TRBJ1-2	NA	CASSERPVGGYGYTF	TGTGCCAGCAGTGAACGGCCGGTCGGCGGCTATGGCTACACCTTC
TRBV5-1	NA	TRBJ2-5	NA	CASSFRVNSETQYF	TGCGCCAGCAGCTTCCGAGTGAATAGTGAGACCCAGTACTTC
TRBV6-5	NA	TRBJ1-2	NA	CASSRQADYGYTF	TGTGCCAGCAGTCGACAGGCCGACTATGGCTACACCTTC
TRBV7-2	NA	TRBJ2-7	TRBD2	CASSLRGRASYEQYF	TGTGCCAGCAGCTTACGGGGGAGGGCCTCCTACGAGCAGTACTTC
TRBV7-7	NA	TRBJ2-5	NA	CASSSGLEETQYF	TGTGCCAGCAGCTCAGGGCTCGAAGAGACCCAGTACTTC
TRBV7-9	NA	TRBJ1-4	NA	CASSLKNPGGKLFF	TGTGCCAGCAGCCTGAAAAACCCCGGAGGAAAACTGTTTTTT
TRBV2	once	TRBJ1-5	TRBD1	CASSAGGSDQPQHF	TGTGCCAGCAGTGCAGGGGGCAGTGATCAGCCCCAGCATTTT
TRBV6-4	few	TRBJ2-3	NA	CASSEQAWDTQYF	TGTGCCAGCAGTGAACAGGCTTGGGATACGCAGTATTTT
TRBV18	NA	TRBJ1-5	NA	CASSPQGDSNQPQHF	TGTGCCAGCTCACCACAGGGAGATAGCAATCAGCCCCAGCATTTT
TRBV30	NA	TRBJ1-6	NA	CAWIQPGGYNSPLHF	TGTGCCTGGATACAACCGGGAGGGTATAATTCACCCCTCCACTTT
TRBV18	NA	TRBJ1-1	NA	CASSLLGDSTEAFF	TGTGCCAGCTCACTCCTCGGGGATAGCACTGAAGCTTTCTTT
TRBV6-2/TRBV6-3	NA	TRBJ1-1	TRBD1	CASSYWTGSDEAFF	TGTGCCAGCAGTTACTGGACAGGGAGCGATGAAGCTTTCTTT
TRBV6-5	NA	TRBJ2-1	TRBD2	CASSPSASGNEQFF	TGTGCCAGCAGCCCCTCGGCTAGCGGGAATGAGCAGTTCTTC
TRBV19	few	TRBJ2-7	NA	CASSMAVTSYEQYF	TGTGCCAGTAGTATGGCAGTCACCTCCTACGAGCAGTACTTC
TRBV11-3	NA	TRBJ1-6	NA	CASSLPGQYNSPLHF	TGTGCCAGCAGCTTACCTGGACAGTATAATTCACCCCTCCACTTT
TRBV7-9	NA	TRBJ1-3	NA	CASRRQGSGNTIYF	TGTGCCAGCAGACGGCAGGGTTCTGGAAACACCATATATTTT
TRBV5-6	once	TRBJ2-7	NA	CASSLALSGSEQYF	TGTGCCAGCAGCTTGGCCCTGTCGGGGAGCGAGCAGTACTTC
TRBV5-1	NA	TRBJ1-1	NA	CASSLAPVLEAFF	TGCGCCAGCAGCTTGGCCCCCGTACTTGAAGCTTTCTTT
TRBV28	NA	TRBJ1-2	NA	CASSLQLSRGYTF	TGTGCCAGCAGTTTACAGTTATCCAGGGGCTACACCTTC
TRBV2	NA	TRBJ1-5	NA	CASSLNRFNQPQHF	TGTGCCAGCAGCCTCAACAGGTTCAATCAGCCCCAGCATTTT
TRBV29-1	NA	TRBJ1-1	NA	CSVANTGVTEAFF	TGCAGCGTTGCAAATACAGGAGTCACTGAAGCTTTCTTT
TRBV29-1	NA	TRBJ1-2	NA	CSVEDELRTPSYTF	TGCAGCGTTGAAGACGAACTTCGGACACCGAGCTACACCTTC
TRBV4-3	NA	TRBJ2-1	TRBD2	CASSQTQRDPPHNEQFF	TGCGCCAGCAGCCAAACCCAGCGGGACCCCCCCCACAATGAGCAGTTCTTC
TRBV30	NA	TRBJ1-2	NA	CAWVSAAGAANYGYTF	TGTGCCTGGGTCAGTGCTGCAGGGGCCGCTAACTATGGCTACACCTTC
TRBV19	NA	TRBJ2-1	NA	CASRDYRLNEQFF	TGTGCCAGTAGGGACTACCGTCTCAATGAGCAGTTCTTC
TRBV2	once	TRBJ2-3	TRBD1	CASSAGQSTDTQYF	TGTGCCAGCAGTGCGGGACAGAGCACAGATACGCAGTATTTT
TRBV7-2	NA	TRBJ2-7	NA	CASSSPGGLYEQYF	TGTGCCAGCAGCTCCCCTGGAGGCCTCTACGAGCAGTACTTC
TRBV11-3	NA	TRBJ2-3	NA	CASSRTADTQYF	TGTGCCAGCAGCCGGACAGCCGATACGCAGTATTTT
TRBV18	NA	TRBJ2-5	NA	CASSPGSTQETQYF	TGTGCCAGCTCACCGGGGAGTACTCAAGAGACCCAGTACTTC
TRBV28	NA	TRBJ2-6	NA	CASLKRGSGANVLTF	TGTGCCAGCCTCAAACGAGGGTCTGGGGCCAACGTCCTGACTTTC
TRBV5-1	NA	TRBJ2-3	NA	CASRIEGLRDTQYF	TGCGCCAGCAGGATAGAGGGCTTGCGGGATACGCAGTATTTT
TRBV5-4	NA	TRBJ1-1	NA	CASTLGGAGTEAFF	TGTGCCAGCACCCTAGGGGGGGCCGGCACTGAAGCTTTCTTT
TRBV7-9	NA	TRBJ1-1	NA	CASSLYREIGTEAFF	TGTGCCAGCAGCTTGTACAGGGAGATCGGCACTGAAGCTTTCTTT
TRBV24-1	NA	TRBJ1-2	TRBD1	CATSDNTRDRVGYTF	TGTGCCACCAGTGACAACACCCGGGACAGGGTTGGCTACACCTTC
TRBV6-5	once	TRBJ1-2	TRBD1	CASSYSGQGGYTF	TGTGCCAGCAGTTACTCGGGACAGGGAGGCTACACCTTC
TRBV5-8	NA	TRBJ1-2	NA	CASSGRGRDRLGYTF	TGTGCCAGCAGCGGGAGGGGCAGGGATCGGTTGGGCTACACCTTC
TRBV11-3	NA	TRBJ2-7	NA	CASSAMTGQSTYEQYF	TGTGCCAGCAGCGCGATGACAGGACAGTCAACCTACGAGCAGTACTTC
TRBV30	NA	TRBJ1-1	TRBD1	CAWSVRTGTVNTEAFF	TGTGCCTGGAGTGTACGGACTGGGACAGTGAACACTGAAGCTTTCTTT
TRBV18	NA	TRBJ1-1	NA	CASSLTPGQNTEAFF	TGTGCCAGCTCCCTGACTCCGGGACAGAACACTGAAGCTTTCTTT
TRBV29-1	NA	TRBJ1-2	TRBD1	CSALTGGANYGYTF	TGCAGCGCCCTGACAGGGGGAGCTAACTATGGCTACACCTTC